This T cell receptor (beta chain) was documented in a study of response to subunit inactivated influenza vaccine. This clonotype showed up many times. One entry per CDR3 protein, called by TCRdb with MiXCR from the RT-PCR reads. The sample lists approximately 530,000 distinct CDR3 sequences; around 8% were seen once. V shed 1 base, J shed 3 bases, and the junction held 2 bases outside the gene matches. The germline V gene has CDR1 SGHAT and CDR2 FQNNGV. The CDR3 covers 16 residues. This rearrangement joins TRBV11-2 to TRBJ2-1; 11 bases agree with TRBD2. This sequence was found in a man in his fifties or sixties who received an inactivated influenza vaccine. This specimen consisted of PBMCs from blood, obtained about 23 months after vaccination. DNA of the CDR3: TGTGCCAGCAGCTTAGTAGCGGGAGGGCACTACAATGAGCAGTTCTTC. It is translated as CASSLVAGGHYNEQFF. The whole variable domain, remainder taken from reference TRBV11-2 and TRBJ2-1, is EAGVAQSPRYKIIEKRQSVAFWCNPISGHATLYWYQQILGQGPKLLIQFQNNGVVDDSQLPKDRFSAERLKGVDSTLKIQPAKLEDSAVYLCASSLVAGGHYNEQFFGPGTRLTVL.